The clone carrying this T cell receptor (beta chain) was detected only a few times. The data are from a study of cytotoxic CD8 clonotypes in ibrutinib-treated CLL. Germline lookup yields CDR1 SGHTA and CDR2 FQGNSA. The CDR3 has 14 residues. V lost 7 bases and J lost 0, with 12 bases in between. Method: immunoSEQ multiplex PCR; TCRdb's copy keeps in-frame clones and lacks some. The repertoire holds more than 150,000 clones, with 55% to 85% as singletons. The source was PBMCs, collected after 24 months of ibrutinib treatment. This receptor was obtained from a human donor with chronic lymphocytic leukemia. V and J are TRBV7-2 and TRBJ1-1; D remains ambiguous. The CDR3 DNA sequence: TGTGCCAGCATTTCGGGAGTGGTGAACACTGAAGCTTTCTTT. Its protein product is CASISGVVNTEAFF. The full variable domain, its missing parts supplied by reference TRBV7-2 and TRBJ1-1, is GAGVSQSPSNKVTEKGKDVELRCDPISGHTALYWYRQSLGQGLEFLIYFQGNSAPDKSGLPSDRFSAERTGGSVSTLTIQRTQQEDSAVYLCASISGVVNTEAFFGQGTRLTVV.